These 25 T cell receptor beta chains came from one sample sequenced in a study of blood T cell repertoires in COVID-19. This table comes from immunoSEQ multiplex PCR, and its TCRdb copy is limited to in-frame clones, with some not included. Counted here are about 240,000 clones, approximately 84% occurring once; the ten biggest clones make up about 3.3%. The sample was PBMCs or T cells enriched from blood (not recorded which). The receptors come from a woman between 35 and 50 years old with acute COVID-19.

This clone was found once. This chain links TRBV19 with TRBJ1-2, with 9 positions matching TRBD1. The CDR3 extends over 13 amino acids. Germline CDR1 LNHDA, CDR2 SQIVND (reference sequence). V lost 4 bases, J lost 7 bases, and 4 bases stayed unmatched. The CDR3 nucleotides are TGTGCCAGTAGTAGGGGACAGGGCCCTGGCTACACCTTC. Amino acid sequence: CASSRGQGPGYTF. Full variable domain (rest looked up from reference TRBV19 and TRBJ1-2): DGGITQSPKYLFRKEGQNVTLSCEQNLNHDAMYWYRQDPGQGLRLIYYSQIVNDFQKGDIAEGYSVSREKKESFPLTVTSAQKNPTAFYLCASSRGQGPGYTFGSGTRLTVV.

The chain uses TRBV18 and TRBJ1-5; D is possibly TRBD1 (5 bases). V lost 6 bases and J 1 base, leaving 16 bases between the germline ends. This CDR3 is built from 16 residues. Germline V gene sequence: CDR1 KGHSH, CDR2 LQKENI. This CDR3 is CASSSQTRASNQPQHF. The DNA of the CDR3 is TGTGCCAGCTCCTCTCAGACCAGGGCAAGCAATCAGCCCCAGCATTTT.

The chain employs TRBV30 and TRBJ1-4; a weak D match, TRBD1 (5 bases). CDR3 length: 17 residues. Trimming left V 3 bases short and J 6 bases short, with 23 bases between. Germline V gene data show CDR1 as GTSNPN and CDR2 as SVGIG (reference sequence). CDR3: CAWRGRVGGRDYEKLFF. In DNA form, the CDR3 reads TGTGCCTGGAGAGGACGAGTCGGGGGGAGAGATTATGAAAAACTGTTTTTT.

V and J are TRBV30 and TRBJ2-7; 11 nucleotides agree with TRBD2. This CDR3 region has 14 residues. Looked up from germline, CDR1 is GTSNPN and CDR2 is SVGIG (reference sequence). J lost 4 bases, V lost 3 bases, and 5 bases had no gene match. The CDR3 DNA follows: TGTGCCTGGAGCGTAGCGGGAGGGCTTTACGAGCAGTACTTC. Translation gives CAWSVAGGLYEQYF.

V is TRBV7-3 and J is TRBJ2-7; the D gene is possibly TRBD2 (5 bases). This CDR3 has 12 amino acids. V was pared by 5 bases and J by 7 bases, with 12 bases between. The V gene's germline CDR1 is SGHTA and CDR2 FQGTGA. The CDR3, as DNA: TGTGCCAGCAGCCAAACTAGTGGAGAGCAGTACTTC. The encoded protein is CASSQTSGEQYF.

This clone was found once. The rearrangement uses TRBV9 and TRBJ1-2, with a possible D match to TRBD1 (5 bases). The CDR3 consists of 15 residues. In germline, CDR1 is SGDLS, CDR2 YYNGEE. The germline V and J ends were trimmed by 0 bases and 4 bases, with 13 bases remaining between them. The CDR3 nucleotides read TGTGCCAGCAGCGTAGGGCAGGGAGGGCTCTATGGCTACACCTTC. Its translation is CASSVGQGGLYGYTF.

The J gene is TRBJ2-7, the V gene TRBV21-1; TRBD2 is the table's D call, not checked against the DNA. TRBV21-1 is tagged as a pseudogene. This CDR3 comprises 16 residues. The CDR3 nucleotides are TGTGCCAGCAGCCAGCGGCGACTAGCGGAGGTATACGAGCAGTACTTC. It codes for CASSQRRLAEVYEQYF.

The chain combines TRBV5-4 with TRBJ2-2; tentative D call: TRBD1 (6 bases). Trimming cost V 4 bases and J 0 bases, with 16 bases left between them. This CDR3 comprises 17 residues. CDR1 is SGHNT, CDR2 YYREEE, per germline (reference sequence). This CDR3 reads CASSTRQATANTGELFF. The CDR3 coding sequence is TGTGCCAGCAGCACTAGACAGGCTACCGCGAACACCGGGGAGCTGTTTTTT.

The chain couples TRBV9 to TRBJ1-1; tentatively, D is TRBD1 (5 bases). The germline V gene has CDR1 SGDLS and CDR2 YYNGEE. V lost 0 bases and J lost 5, with 11 bases in between. The CDR3 is made up of 14 amino acids. The CDR3 loop is CASSVGWGETEAFF. DNA of the CDR3: TGTGCCAGCAGCGTAGGCTGGGGGGAGACTGAAGCTTTCTTT.

This chain links TRBV7-9 with TRBJ2-5; the match to TRBD2 covers 11 bases. With 5 bases clipped from V and 5 bases from J, the junction kept 7 bases outside the gene matches. Germline CDR1 reads SEHNR; CDR2 reads FQNEAQ (reference sequence). The CDR3 has 15 residues. The CDR3 sequence is CASSVLAGEGETQYF. The CDR3 bases are TGTGCCAGCAGCGTACTAGCGGGAGAGGGGGAGACCCAGTACTTC.

The rearrangement links TRBV4-1 to TRBJ2-2; 9 nucleotides match TRBD2. The CDR3 length is 16 residues. Germline trimming cut 1 base from V and 4 bases from J; bases unmatched to any gene: 4. Germline CDR1 reads MGHRA; CDR2 reads YSYEKL. CDR3 in DNA: TGCGCCAGCAGCCAAGGACCAGCGGGAGGCACCGGGGAGCTGTTTTTT. Translated: CASSQGPAGGTGELFF.

The genes are TRBV6-5 and TRBJ1-2; D unresolved. Trimming took off 1 base at V and 1 base at J, with 4 bases between the two ends. The CDR3 has 13 residues. Looked up from germline, CDR1 is MNHEY and CDR2 is SVGAGI. CDR3 nucleotides: TGTGCCAGCAGTTACTTCAGTAACTATGGCTACACCTTC. Protein sequence: CASSYFSNYGYTF.

CDR3: CASSMALGRGSHTIYF. For the CDR3, the DNA is TGTGCCAGTAGTATGGCATTGGGCAGGGGATCTCACACCATATATTTT. The V call is TRBV19, the J call TRBJ1-3; tentatively, D is TRBD1 (6 bases). This CDR3 has 16 amino acids. The V and J ends lost 3 bases and 8 bases respectively, with 20 bases between them. Germline CDR1 and CDR2: LNHDA and SQIVND (reference sequence).

The rearrangement links TRBV6-5 to TRBJ1-6; 8 bases agree with TRBD1. After removal of 6 bases from V and 4 bases from J, the junction contained 2 bases not matched to a gene. This CDR3 has 14 amino acids. Per the germline V gene, CDR1 is MNHEY and CDR2 is SVGAGI. In DNA form, the CDR3 reads TGTGCCAGCAGGGACAGGGCGTATAATTCACCCCTCCACTTT. This encodes CASRDRAYNSPLHF.

The V call is TRBV5-1, the J call TRBJ1-1, with D maybe TRBD1 (5 bases). V shed 0 bases and J shed 0 bases, with 15 bases lying between them. The CDR3 is 17 amino acids. The germline V gene has CDR1 SGHRS and CDR2 YFSETQ. The CDR3 loop reads CASSLDPPTDLNTEAFF. The CDR3 DNA is TGCGCCAGCAGCTTGGACCCCCCGACAGATTTGAACACTGAAGCTTTCTTT.

The chain recombines TRBV19 with TRBJ2-3, with D unresolved. Germline CDR1 is LNHDA and CDR2 is SQIVND (reference sequence). The CDR3 sequence is 15 residues long. The V end was cut by 5 bases, the J end by 6 bases, with 18 bases between. CDR3 sequence: CASSGGAQASDTQYF. Here the CDR3 DNA reads TGTGCCAGTAGTGGTGGAGCCCAAGCATCGGATACGCAGTATTTT.

This chain links TRBV19 with TRBJ2-1, with D perhaps TRBD1 (6 bases). The germline V and J ends were trimmed by 3 bases and 9 bases, with 18 bases remaining between them. The CDR3 is made up of 15 amino acids. Germline V lookup: CDR1 LNHDA, CDR2 SQIVND (reference sequence). The CDR3 loop reads CASSILSAGDSEQFF. CDR3 nucleotide sequence: TGTGCCAGTAGTATTTTATCGGCAGGGGATTCTGAGCAGTTCTTC. The full variable domain, completed using reference TRBV19 and TRBJ2-1, is DGGITQSPKYLFRKEGQNVTLSCEQNLNHDAMYWYRQDPGQGLRLIYYSQIVNDFQKGDIAEGYSVSREKKESFPLTVTSAQKNPTAFYLCASSILSAGDSEQFFGPGTRLTVL.

The rearrangement uses TRBV5-4 and TRBJ1-3; TRBD1 agrees at 9 bases. CDR1 and CDR2 from the germline V gene are SGHNT and YYREEE (reference sequence). V shed 3 bases and J 5 bases; nucleotides not matched to a gene: 6. The CDR3 is made up of 15 amino acids. The CDR3 region is CASSSATGGRNTIYF. The CDR3 DNA reads as TGTGCCAGCAGCTCGGCTACAGGGGGCAGAAACACCATATATTTT.

Points on this clone: Other DNA sequences of this sample code for an identical CDR3. The rearrangement joins TRBV9 to TRBJ2-3; perhaps TRBD2 as D (6 bases). The V end was cut by 0 bases, the J end by 0 bases, with 11 bases between. The germline gives CDR1 SGDLS, CDR2 YYNGEE. This CDR3 is built from 16 residues. The CDR3 bases are TGTGCCAGCAGCGTAGGTGGCGGGATAAGCACAGATACGCAGTATTTT. It translates to CASSVGGGISTDTQYF.

The CDR3: CASSRGQGGNQPQHF. The CDR3 nucleotides read TGTGCCAGCAGCCGGGGACAGGGAGGCAATCAGCCCCAGCATTTT. The chain combines TRBV7-9 with TRBJ1-5, with 9 nucleotides matching TRBD1. The germline gives CDR1 SEHNR, CDR2 FQNEAQ (reference sequence). V lost 5 bases to trimming and J lost 2 bases; unmatched junction nucleotides: 4. The CDR3 runs to 15 residues.

The V call is TRBV19, the J call TRBJ1-2; D not certain. V lost 3 bases and J 4 bases, leaving 15 bases between the germline ends. Per the germline V gene, CDR1 is LNHDA and CDR2 is SQIVND (reference sequence). This CDR3 has 15 residues. The CDR3 reads CASSIGSGLSYGYTF. In DNA, the CDR3 is TGTGCCAGTAGTATTGGGTCAGGTTTGAGCTATGGCTACACCTTC.

This clone was detected only once. This sample includes further DNA sequences coding for the same CDR3. V gene TRBV19 combines with J gene TRBJ1-5; tentative D call: TRBD1 (6 bases). The CDR3 contains 12 residues. From germline, CDR1 is LNHDA and CDR2 SQIVND (reference sequence). V was clipped by 9 bases and J by 2 bases, with 8 bases between them. In DNA, the CDR3 is TGTGCCAGCCGACAGGGCAATCAGCCCCAGCATTTT. This translates into CASRQGNQPQHF.

This sequence joins TRBV5-1 and TRBJ2-5; D is perhaps TRBD1 (5 bases). The CDR3 spans 15 residues. Germline CDR1 reads SGHRS; CDR2 reads YFSETQ. V was shortened by 3 bases and J by 4 bases, with 16 bases between the two germline ends. The CDR3 DNA reads TGCGCCAGCAGCTCCTCTGTGGGGCTGGGAGAGACCCAGTACTTC. Translating gives CASSSSVGLGETQYF.

The V and J genes are TRBV11-2 and TRBJ1-2; D unclear. The CDR3 totals 13 residues. V lost 7 bases, J lost 5 bases, and 14 bases lay in between. Germline CDR1 is SGHAT and CDR2 is FQNNGV. CDR3 coding DNA: TGTGCCAGCACTACCGGGAGGCCGTATGGCTACACCTTC. It translates to CASTTGRPYGYTF.

The chain joins TRBV19 to TRBJ2-1; the match to TRBD1 covers 7 bases. The V gene's germline CDR1 is LNHDA and CDR2 SQIVND (reference sequence). This CDR3 region has 16 residues. V was pared by 5 bases and J by 3 bases, with 10 bases of the junction left unmatched. The CDR3 DNA reads TGTGCCAGTAGTTCTTCTCAGGGGGTAATCTACAATGAGCAGTTCTTC. Encoded protein: CASSSSQGVIYNEQFF. The entire variable domain, with the rest obtained from reference TRBV19 and TRBJ2-1, is as follows: DGGITQSPKYLFRKEGQNVTLSCEQNLNHDAMYWYRQDPGQGLRLIYYSQIVNDFQKGDIAEGYSVSREKKESFPLTVTSAQKNPTAFYLCASSSSQGVIYNEQFFGPGTRLTVL.